A selection of T cell receptor beta chains follows, all from one sample in a study of control samples from healthy donors and cancer patients. Assay: immunoSEQ multiplex PCR; the TCRdb copy retains only in-frame clones and omits some. The sample contains 100,000 to 150,000 clones, around 86% of which appear only once. Material: blood. Source of these receptors: a man aged 35 to 55 in good health. CDR3s include the opening cysteine and the closing phenylalanine or tryptophan. The D gene is left open where the match is weak. Not every row has a clone size; where given, it reads once, few, many or a size class.

TRBV6-5	TRBJ1-4	-	-	15	CASRDTSTTNEKLFF	TGTGCCAGCCGGGACACTAGTACAACTAATGAAAAACTGTTTTTT
TRBV3-1/TRBV3-2	TRBJ2-7	TRBD1	-	16	CASSQCRGRGSYEQYF	TGTGCCAGCAGCCAATGCAGGGGGCGAGGGTCCTACGAGCAGTACTTC
TRBV7-2	TRBJ2-7	TRBD1	-	17	CASSLVPGGTGGYEQYF	TGTGCCAGCAGCTTAGTTCCAGGGGGGACAGGGGGCTACGAGCAGTACTTC
TRBV5-1	TRBJ2-5	-	-	13	CASSFALQETQYF	TGCGCCAGCAGCTTCGCACTGCAAGAGACCCAGTACTTC
TRBV2	TRBJ1-2	-	-	12	CASSVLNYGYTF	TGTGCCAGCAGTGTGCTCAACTATGGCTACACCTTC
TRBV11-2	TRBJ1-1	-	-	14	CASSSGAYGTEAFF	TGTGCCAGCAGCTCGGGAGCTTACGGGACTGAAGCTTTCTTT
TRBV14	TRBJ2-7	-	-	12	CASSLDRREQYF	TGTGCCAGCAGCCTCGACAGGCGGGAGCAGTACTTC
TRBV4-3	TRBJ1-2	-	few	13	CASSATGAGGYTF	TGCGCCAGCAGCGCGACGGGGGCTGGTGGCTACACCTTC
TRBV11-3	TRBJ2-1	-	few	13	CASSSLSGYEQFF	TGTGCCAGCAGTTCCCTTTCGGGCTATGAGCAGTTCTTC
TRBV7-9	TRBJ1-5	-	-	12	CASSGVREPQHF	TGTGCCAGCTCAGGTGTCAGGGAGCCCCAGCATTTT
TRBV10-2	TRBJ1-3	-	-	14	CASTVDGAGNTIYF	TGCGCCAGCACGGTGGATGGGGCTGGAAACACCATATATTTT
TRBV11-2	TRBJ1-2	-	-	13	CASSVGSGLGYTF	TGTGCCAGCAGTGTGGGGTCGGGCTTGGGCTACACCTTC
TRBV30	TRBJ2-7	-	once	13	CAWSSDRFYEQYF	TGTGCCTGGAGTAGCGATAGGTTCTACGAGCAGTACTTC
TRBV30	TRBJ1-5	-	-	12	CAWSPGPQPQHF	TGTGCCTGGAGTCCGGGACCTCAGCCCCAGCATTTT
TRBV11-3	TRBJ1-2	-	few	15	CASSPGSGWEVGYTF	TGTGCCAGCAGCCCCGGTTCAGGCTGGGAAGTCGGCTACACCTTC
TRBV20-1	TRBJ1-1	-	-	13	CSASTGQDTETFF	TGCAGTGCTAGTACGGGGCAGGACACTGAAACTTTCTTT
TRBV15	TRBJ2-3	-	-	14	CATSRGTRTDTQYF	TGTGCCACCAGCAGAGGTACCCGCACAGATACGCAGTATTTT
TRBV6-2/TRBV6-3	TRBJ1-6	-	-	15	CASSYVPGLLSPLHF	TGTGCCAGCAGTTACGTACCGGGGTTGTTGTCACCCCTCCACTTT
TRBV5-4	TRBJ1-3	-	once	12	CASSLDGNTIYF	TGTGCCAGCAGCTTGGATGGAAACACCATATATTTT
TRBV15	TRBJ1-3	-	-	16	CATSRVGDRAGNTIYF	TGTGCCACCAGCAGAGTTGGGGACCGGGCTGGAAACACCATATATTTT
TRBV18	TRBJ1-6	-	-	14	CASSPDSFNSPLHF	TGTGCCAGCTCACCAGACAGCTTCAATTCACCCCTCCACTTT
TRBV19	TRBJ2-7	TRBD1	-	14	CASSNRDRDYEQYF	TGTGCCAGTAGTAACCGGGACAGGGACTACGAGCAGTACTTC
TRBV29-1	TRBJ2-7	-	-	13	CSVGEGPPYEQYF	TGCAGCGTTGGAGAGGGCCCTCCCTACGAGCAGTACTTC
TRBV6-5	TRBJ1-4	TRBD1	-	16	CASSYTPRGRNEKLFF	TGTGCCAGCAGTTACACGCCGAGGGGGCGAAATGAAAAACTGTTTTTT
TRBV5-4	TRBJ2-7	-	-	16	CASSLGRPQGEYEQYF	TGTGCCAGCAGCTTGGGACGACCCCAGGGTGAATACGAGCAGTACTTC
TRBV6-6	TRBJ1-5	-	-	16	CASSYSRGNSNQPQHF	TGTGCCAGCAGTTACTCTAGGGGGAATAGCAATCAGCCCCAGCATTTT
TRBV6-5	TRBJ1-1	-	-	16	CASSYGVVVRNTEAFF	TGTGCCAGCAGTTACGGCGTGGTTGTTCGGAACACTGAAGCTTTCTTT
TRBV30	TRBJ2-2	-	-	15	CACPTGVSNTGELFF	TGTGCCTGTCCGACCGGGGTTTCGAACACCGGGGAGCTGTTTTTT
TRBV24-1	TRBJ2-1	TRBD1	few	14	CATSEGQGDNEQFF	TGTGCCACCAGTGAGGGACAGGGGGACAATGAGCAGTTCTTC
TRBV24-1	TRBJ2-6	TRBD2	-	18	CATSDTLAGASGANVLTF	TGTGCCACCAGTGATACCCTAGCGGGGGCCTCTGGGGCCAACGTCCTGACTTTC
TRBV3-1/TRBV3-2	TRBJ1-3	-	-	13	CASSQTGGNTIYF	TGTGCCAGCAGCCAAACGGGAGGAAACACCATATATTTT
TRBV7-7	TRBJ2-1	-	once	15	CASSQTTGPYNEQFF	TGTGCCAGCAGCCAAACGACAGGTCCCTACAATGAGCAGTTCTTC
TRBV18	TRBJ2-4	-	once	15	CASSYRVGAENIQYF	TGTGCCAGCTCTTACAGGGTGGGGGCCGAAAACATTCAGTACTTC
TRBV5-6	TRBJ1-4	-	-	18	CASSLAFAGRGANEKLFF	TGTGCCAGCAGCTTGGCGTTTGCAGGGAGAGGGGCGAATGAAAAACTGTTTTTT
TRBV10-2	TRBJ2-3	TRBD2	-	17	CASSTRGLAGGPDTQYF	TGCGCCAGCAGTACGAGGGGACTAGCGGGGGGCCCAGATACGCAGTATTTT
TRBV2	TRBJ1-2	-	-	16	CASSWGRGRASYGYTF	TGTGCCAGCAGTTGGGGGAGGGGCAGGGCCTCCTATGGCTACACCTTC
TRBV2	TRBJ2-3	-	-	17	CASSEGPGHDYTDTQYF	TGTGCCAGCAGTGAAGGGCCCGGACATGATTACACAGATACGCAGTATTTT
TRBV12-3/TRBV12-4	TRBJ1-6	TRBD1	-	13	CASRTGNNSPLHF	TGTGCCAGCAGGACAGGGAACAATTCACCCCTCCACTTT
TRBV6-6	TRBJ2-5	TRBD2	-	14	CASSYHTSAETQYF	TGTGCCAGCAGTTATCACACTAGCGCCGAGACCCAGTACTTC
TRBV7-2	TRBJ1-1	-	-	13	CASSLDWTTEAFF	TGTGCCAGCAGCTTAGATTGGACCACTGAAGCTTTCTTT
TRBV18	TRBJ2-5	TRBD1	-	11	CATQGAETQYF	TGTGCCACCCAGGGGGCGGAGACCCAGTACTTC
TRBV10-2	TRBJ1-1	-	few	12	CATGPGNTEAFF	TGCGCCACCGGACCGGGCAACACTGAAGCTTTCTTT
TRBV5-5	TRBJ2-3	TRBD2	-	16	CASSLAGLAVTDTQYF	TGTGCCAGCAGCTTGGCGGGACTAGCGGTCACAGATACGCAGTATTTT
TRBV3-1/TRBV3-2	TRBJ2-1	TRBD2	-	17	CASSQIRLAGPQDEQFF	TGTGCCAGCAGCCAAATTAGACTAGCGGGGCCGCAGGATGAGCAGTTCTTC
TRBV11-3	TRBJ2-3	-	-	15	CASSLRQGGTDTQYF	TGTGCCAGCAGCTTACGACAGGGAGGGACAGATACGCAGTATTTT
TRBV27	TRBJ1-1	-	-	13	CASSQQWGTEAFF	TGTGCCAGCAGTCAACAGTGGGGCACTGAAGCTTTCTTT
TRBV7-2	TRBJ1-1	-	-	14	CASSLLGLNTEAFF	TGTGCCAGCAGCTTATTGGGGCTGAACACTGAAGCTTTCTTT